The next 30 T cell receptor beta chains were all read from a single sample in a study of T cell changes during pregnancy in multiple sclerosis. Clones were sequenced by immunoSEQ multiplex PCR, and TCRdb holds only the in-frame ones, with some missing. The sample comprises roughly 27,000 clones, about nine tenths of which are singletons, and around 8.1% rests with the top ten. Specimen: CD8+ T cells from peripheral blood mononuclear cells, collected in the second trimester of pregnancy. These receptors all stem from a female donor with multiple sclerosis, enrolled in a pregnancy study.

The V gene is TRBV5-1, the J gene TRBJ1-2; D unclear. There are 16 residues in the CDR3. Germline V CDR1 and CDR2: SGHRS, YFSETQ. V was trimmed by 1 base and J by 1 base, leaving 14 bases between them. The CDR3 reads CASSLLVGSDNYGYTF. The CDR3 nucleotides are TGCGCCAGCAGCTTGCTGGTCGGGAGCGATAACTATGGCTACACCTTC.

The genes are TRBV7-9 and TRBJ2-1; TRBD2 agrees at 9 bases. CDR1 is SEHNR and CDR2 is FQNEAQ in the germline V gene (reference sequence). The CDR3 runs to 16 residues. V gave up 1 base and J gave up 9 bases; unmatched junction bases: 10. The CDR3 loop is CASSLGASGDLSEQFF. CDR3 nucleotide sequence: TGTGCCAGCAGCTTAGGGGCTAGCGGGGATCTAAGTGAGCAGTTCTTC.

The gene calls are TRBV5-4 and TRBJ2-5, with D unclear. Trimming left V 4 bases short and J 1 base short, with 11 bases between. This CDR3 is 14 amino acids long. Per germline, CDR1 SGHNT and CDR2 YYREEE (reference sequence). CDR3 nucleotides: TGTGCCAGCAGCCAAGCTAAACCCCAAGAGACCCAGTACTTC. Its translation: CASSQAKPQETQYF.

The genes are TRBV5-4 and TRBJ2-2; 12 positions match TRBD2. Germline-derived CDR1 and CDR2 are SGHNT and YYREEE (reference sequence). J lost 5 bases, V lost 4 bases, and 9 bases had no gene match. The CDR3 is 17 residues long. The CDR3 spells CASSPGLAGIPTGELFF. CDR3 DNA sequence: TGTGCCAGCAGCCCCGGACTAGCGGGGATTCCAACCGGGGAGCTGTTTTTT.

The J gene is TRBJ2-3, the V gene TRBV29-1; TRBD1 matches at 7 bases. Germline loops: CDR1 SQVTM, CDR2 ANQGSEA. V trimming: 0 bases; J trimming: 2 bases; junction bases outside the gene matches: 8. The CDR3 runs 16 residues. In DNA, the CDR3 is TGCAGCGTTGAAGAACTTCAGGGGGAAACCACAGATACGCAGTATTTT. It encodes CSVEELQGETTDTQYF.

This sequence joins TRBV23-1 and TRBJ2-1; D possibly corresponds to TRBD1 (5 bases). TRBV23-1 is an ORF, with its function uncertain. This CDR3 comprises 12 residues. Trimming removed 11 bases from V and 4 bases from J, with 12 bases in between. The CDR3 is CAGRTTYNEQFF. CDR3 nucleotide sequence: TGCGCCGGTCGGACAACGTACAATGAGCAGTTCTTC.

The chain joins TRBV11-2 to TRBJ2-1; a weak D match, TRBD2 (7 bases). Trimming pared 1 base from V and 7 bases from J, leaving 14 bases between. CDR3 length equals 15 residues. Germline loops: CDR1 SGHAT, CDR2 FQNNGV. The DNA of the CDR3 is TGTGCCAGCAGCTTAGCGGGGGGCTTCATGAATGAGCAGTTCTTC. Amino acid sequence: CASSLAGGFMNEQFF.

This rearrangement joins TRBV6-5 to TRBJ2-1, with 11 bases fitting TRBD2. Trimming took 6 bases from V and 8 from J; bases not matched to a gene: 3. Per the germline V gene, CDR1 is MNHEY and CDR2 is SVGAGI. CDR3 length equals 13 residues. CDR3 residues: CASRTSGVYEQFF. The CDR3 DNA sequence: TGTGCCAGCAGGACTAGCGGGGTCTATGAGCAGTTCTTC.

The rearrangement uses TRBV4-1 and TRBJ2-7; 9 bases line up with TRBD2. This CDR3 has 15 residues. From germline, CDR1 is MGHRA and CDR2 YSYEKL. With V trimmed by 4 bases and J by 7 bases, 11 bases remained unmatched. The CDR3 DNA sequence: TGCGCCAGCAGCCCTTTAGCGGGGGAGGTAAAAGAGCAGTACTTC. Translating gives CASSPLAGEVKEQYF.

In this sample, this clone turned up once. The chain is built from TRBV18 and TRBJ1-5, with 8 bases lining up with TRBD1. CDR1 KGHSH and CDR2 LQKENI come from the germline V gene. V was pared by 5 bases and J by 7 bases, with 10 bases of the junction left unmatched. The CDR3 loop spans 15 amino acids. CDR3 sequence reads: CASSTSGGGQQPQHF. DNA of the CDR3: TGTGCCAGCTCAACATCAGGGGGCGGACAACAGCCCCAGCATTTT. Together with reference TRBV18 and TRBJ1-5, the CDR3 gives the full variable domain: NAGVMQNPRHLVRRRGQEARLRCSPMKGHSHVYWYRQLPEEGLKFMVYLQKENIIDESGMPKERFSAEFPKEGPSILRIQQVVRGDSAAYFCASSTSGGGQQPQHFGDGTRLSIL.

The chain recombines TRBV6-6 with TRBJ2-1; TRBD1 matches at 9 bases. CDR1 and CDR2 from the germline V gene are MNHNY and SVGAGI (reference sequence). CDR3 length: 15 amino acids. V lost 4 bases to trimming and J lost 6 bases; unmatched junction nucleotides: 7. CDR3 loop: CASSSGTGTPNEQFF. Here the CDR3 DNA reads TGTGCCAGCAGTTCCGGGACAGGGACCCCCAATGAGCAGTTCTTC.

This clone counts as medium-sized. The V gene is TRBV18, the J gene TRBJ2-7; D is perhaps TRBD1 (5 bases). CDR1 is KGHSH, CDR2 LQKENI, per germline. V lost 3 bases, J lost 1 base, and 13 bases lay in between. The CDR3 is 15 residues long. The CDR3: CASSPKTTESYEQYF. DNA of the CDR3: TGTGCCAGCTCACCCAAGACGACAGAGTCCTACGAGCAGTACTTC.

The V call is TRBV11-2, the J call TRBJ2-1; tentative D call: TRBD2 (7 bases). The ends were cut back, 2 bases at V and 10 bases at J, with 18 bases in the middle. The CDR3 runs 15 residues. Germline CDR1 is SGHAT and CDR2 is FQNNGV. The CDR3 sequence: CASSLTGGGGGEQFF. In DNA form, the CDR3 reads TGTGCCAGCAGCTTAACCGGGGGAGGGGGGGGAGAGCAGTTCTTC.

This clone was seen ten or more times. This chain connects TRBV5-4 to TRBJ1-1; 10 positions agree with TRBD1. Germline V lookup: CDR1 SGHNT, CDR2 YYREEE (reference sequence). Trimming took 4 bases from V and 11 from J; bases not matched to a gene: 5. The length of the CDR3 is 12 residues. In DNA form, the CDR3 reads TGTGCCAGCAGCCTGGACAGGGGGGTGGCTTTCTTT. This codes for CASSLDRGVAFF. The entire variable domain, with the rest obtained from reference TRBV5-4 and TRBJ1-1, is as follows: ETGVTQSPTHLIKTRGQQVTLRCSSQSGHNTVSWYQQALGQGPQFIFQYYREEENGRGNFPPRFSGLQFPNYSSELNVNALELDDSALYLCASSLDRGVAFFGQGTRLTVV.

This sequence joins TRBV5-6 and TRBJ1-1; TRBD1 is a possible D gene (5 bases). V was clipped by 6 bases and J by 6 bases, with 12 bases between them. Germline V CDR1 and CDR2: SGHDT, YYEEEE. The CDR3 has 12 amino acids. The CDR3 region is CASNLGGAEAFF. CDR3 coding DNA: TGTGCCAGCAATCTCGGGGGGGCTGAAGCTTTCTTT.

This chain uses TRBV28 with TRBJ1-2; the D is unclear. CDR3 length equals 12 residues. V was trimmed by 3 bases and J by 4 bases, leaving 6 bases between them. Per germline, CDR1 MDHEN and CDR2 SYDVKM. The CDR3 protein is CASSFHSYGYTF. The CDR3 DNA reads TGTGCCAGCAGTTTCCACAGCTATGGCTACACCTTC.

This clone appeared once. V gene TRBV7-2 combines with J gene TRBJ1-5; TRBD1 is a possible D gene (6 bases). Trimming removed 8 bases from V and 7 bases from J, with 30 bases in between. The CDR3 covers 18 residues. CDR1 SGHTA and CDR2 FQGNSA come from the germline V gene. This CDR3 reads CASALMGGPSEMGQPQHF. For the CDR3, the DNA is TGTGCCAGCGCCCTAATGGGGGGGCCTTCGGAAATGGGGCAGCCCCAGCATTTT. Full variable domain (rest looked up from reference TRBV7-2 and TRBJ1-5): GAGVSQSPSNKVTEKGKDVELRCDPISGHTALYWYRQSLGQGLEFLIYFQGNSAPDKSGLPSDRFSAERTGGSVSTLTIQRTQQEDSAVYLCASALMGGPSEMGQPQHFGDGTRLSIL.

The rearrangement joins TRBV13 to TRBJ2-2, with 9 bases fitting TRBD1. V was pared by 4 bases and J by 5 bases, with 17 bases of the junction left unmatched. The CDR3 is made up of 19 amino acids. Germline CDR1 PRHDT, CDR2 FYEKMQ (reference sequence). CDR3 sequence reads: CASSSRDREFQIGTGELFF. The CDR3 DNA reads as TGTGCCAGCAGCTCCCGGGACAGGGAATTTCAAATTGGAACCGGGGAGCTGTTTTTT.

V usage is TRBV5-1 and J usage is TRBJ1-5; D may be TRBD1 (5 bases). This CDR3 has 13 amino acids. Trimming removed 6 bases at V and 0 bases at J, with 7 bases between. Germline CDR1 reads SGHRS; CDR2 reads YFSETQ. CDR3 residues: CASIGDSNQPQHF. The CDR3 DNA is TGCGCCAGCATAGGGGATAGCAATCAGCCCCAGCATTTT.

The chain combines TRBV28 with TRBJ2-5, with 12 positions matching TRBD2. Germline trimming cut 2 bases from V and 5 bases from J; bases unmatched to any gene: 18. Germline CDR1 is MDHEN and CDR2 is SYDVKM. This CDR3 is built from 20 residues. Here the CDR3 reads CASSLIVRSSGGAFRETQYF. CDR3 coding DNA: TGTGCCAGCAGTTTAATTGTCAGGTCTAGCGGGGGGGCCTTTCGGGAGACCCAGTACTTC. Drawing the rest from reference TRBV28 and TRBJ2-5, the complete variable domain is DVKVTQSSRYLVKRTGEKVFLECVQDMDHENMFWYRQDPGLGLRLIYFSYDVKMKEKGDIPEGYSVSREKKERFSLILESASTNQTSMYLCASSLIVRSSGGAFRETQYFGPGTRLLVL.

CDR3 residues: CASSVEGQPNTEAFF. The CDR3 DNA reads as TGTGCCAGCAGCGTCGAGGGACAGCCGAACACTGAAGCTTTCTTT. The rearrangement uses TRBV9 and TRBJ1-1, with 7 bases fitting TRBD1. The trim removed 2 bases at V and 1 base at J, leaving 5 bases unmatched. This CDR3 has 15 amino acids. CDR1 and CDR2 (germline): SGDLS, YYNGEE.

The CDR3 region is CASSIYRVFINEQFF. The CDR3 DNA sequence: TGTGCCAGCAGTATCTACAGGGTCTTTATCAATGAGCAGTTCTTC. The chain uses TRBV27 and TRBJ2-1; D may be TRBD1 (6 bases). The CDR3 runs 15 residues. Germline CDR1 and CDR2: MNHEY and SMNVEV (reference sequence). V shed 5 bases and J shed 6 bases, with 17 bases lying between them.

The chain couples TRBV5-1 to TRBJ2-2, with TRBD1 matching over 7 bases. Germline CDR1 SGHRS, CDR2 YFSETQ. The junction had 5 bases not matched to a gene; V was cut back by 4 bases and J by 5 bases. This CDR3 has 14 amino acids. The CDR3 DNA reads as TGCGCCAGCAGCCTGGGACAGAATACCGGGGAGCTGTTTTTT. It specifies CASSLGQNTGELFF.

The chain joins TRBV15 to TRBJ1-5; D might be TRBD1 (5 bases). V lost 1 base, J lost 0 bases, and 19 bases lay in between. This CDR3 contains 19 residues. Germline values: CDR1 LNHNV, CDR2 YYDKDF (reference sequence). The CDR3, as DNA: TGTGCCACCAGCAGAGGGGGACCGGGAGAGACATATAGCAATCAGCCCCAGCATTTT. Protein: CATSRGGPGETYSNQPQHF.

V gene TRBV10-3 combines with J gene TRBJ2-2; 7 bases agree with TRBD1. Germline V lookup: CDR1 ENHRY, CDR2 SYGVKD. The CDR3 is 16 amino acids. The trim removed 2 bases at V and 1 base at J, leaving 4 bases unmatched. The CDR3 DNA sequence: TGTGCCATCAGTGAGCCGGGACAGCTGAACACCGGGGAGCTGTTTTTT. Translating gives CAISEPGQLNTGELFF.

The rearrangement joins TRBV4-3 to TRBJ2-5, with 8 nucleotides matching TRBD2. The CDR3 loop spans 15 amino acids. V gave up 4 bases and J gave up 3 bases; unmatched junction bases: 7. Germline V gene data show CDR1 as LGHNA and CDR2 as YSLEER. In DNA, the CDR3 is TGCGCCAGCAGCCGACTACTAGCGGACGAAGAGACCCAGTACTTC. Translation: CASSRLLADEETQYF.

This clone was counted once. The chain uses TRBV5-4 and TRBJ2-7, with D perhaps TRBD2 (6 bases). V was trimmed by 4 bases and J by 2 bases, leaving 13 bases between them. The germline gives CDR1 SGHNT, CDR2 YYREEE (reference sequence). CDR3 length: 14 amino acids. CDR3 in amino acids: CASSPGERPYEQYF. The CDR3 DNA follows: TGTGCCAGCAGCCCGGGGGAGCGGCCCTACGAGCAGTACTTC. The full variable domain, completed using reference TRBV5-4 and TRBJ2-7, is ETGVTQSPTHLIKTRGQQVTLRCSSQSGHNTVSWYQQALGQGPQFIFQYYREEENGRGNFPPRFSGLQFPNYSSELNVNALELDDSALYLCASSPGERPYEQYFGPGTRLTVT.

The CDR3 DNA follows: TGTGCCAGCAGCTTCGACAGCTATGGCTACACCTTC. It translates to CASSFDSYGYTF. This sequence joins TRBV7-9 and TRBJ1-2; possibly TRBD1 for D (5 bases). Between the trimmed V and J ends, which lost 3 bases and 4 bases, there was a span of 6 bases. Germline CDR1 is SEHNR and CDR2 is FQNEAQ (reference sequence). The CDR3 runs 12 residues.

The chain uses TRBV18 and TRBJ2-1, with TRBD1 as a possible D gene (6 bases). The germline V and J ends were trimmed by 1 base and 8 bases, with 21 bases remaining between them. Per germline, CDR1 KGHSH and CDR2 LQKENI. This CDR3 comprises 17 residues. DNA for the CDR3: TGTGCCAGCTCACCACTAAAGGGGGTCAGGGATTTGGATGAGCAGTTCTTC. This translates into CASSPLKGVRDLDEQFF.

The V and J genes are TRBV19 and TRBJ2-6; D remains unclear. Germline lookup yields CDR1 LNHDA and CDR2 SQIVND (reference sequence). The CDR3 sequence is 16 residues long. Trimming left V 7 bases short and J 0 bases short, with 13 bases between. The CDR3 region has the DNA TGTGCCAGTATGTCCAGACTGCTCTCTGGGGCCAACGTCCTGACTTTC. Translated, it gives CASMSRLLSGANVLTF. The full variable domain, in which reference TRBV19 and TRBJ2-6 provide the parts outside the CDR3, is DGGITQSPKYLFRKEGQNVTLSCEQNLNHDAMYWYRQDPGQGLRLIYYSQIVNDFQKGDIAEGYSVSREKKESFPLTVTSAQKNPTAFYLCASMSRLLSGANVLTFGAGSRLTVL.